The present entry profiles one T cell receptor (beta chain) with its context. This clonotype was picked up many times. Its target antigen remains unknown. No per-base quality is available; no much larger clone lies one base away. This sample's treatment or condition label indicates: live attenuated yellow fever vaccine strain. Two biological replicates of bulk PBMCs were collected at each blood-draw timepoint. PBMCs were isolated from peripheral blood using a standard Ficoll-Paque protocol. TriZol was used to extract RNA from bulk PBMCs, CD4 and CD8 fractions, and dextramer-positive and dextramer-negative fractions. This sample stems from a study of T cells after yellow fever vaccination (dated by TCRdb to between 2018 and 2021). In the study overall: The SMART-Seq v4 Ultra Low Input RNA kit was used to prepare libraries from fractions with low cell numbers. The cohort comprised two healthy male donors, one aged 18 to 30 and one aged 30 to 40 years. To follow T-cell clones before and after both primary and booster YFV17D yellow fever vaccination, bulk TCR alpha and beta repertoires underwent longitudinal sequencing. Blood samples were taken at several timepoints before and after primary and secondary immunization, and bulk PBMC replicates and cell subsets were isolated. Study-wide conclusions, independent of this receptor: After the booster, most clones that had expanded after primary vaccination were detected again (around 95% of CD4 and 88% of CD8), suggesting broad maintenance of memory. Compared with the primary T-cell response, the secondary T-cell response was faster but weaker, reaching its peak on day 5 rather than on day 15. Computational filtering was required because FACS-sorted repertoires could contain abundant contaminating clonotypes from the bulk population. A small fraction of clonotypes showed up in both the CD4 and CD8 compartments, probably as a result of convergent recombination. Because only two donors were included in the study, the extent to which the findings can be generalized is limited.

TCR cDNA was synthesized by 5'RACE template switching, which introduced a universal primer site and unique molecular identifiers. Priming of cDNA synthesis was performed from both the TCR alpha and TCR beta constant segments. Library amplification involved two PCR steps, and the second step added sample barcodes and sequencing adapters. Sequencing of libraries was performed on Illumina HiSeq 2500 (2x100 bp) or NovaSeq (2x150 bp). The original methods were these. MIGEC was used to demultiplex reads and collapse the reads into UMI consensus sequences, and MiXCR was used for V(D)J alignment. Vaccine-responding clonotypes were identified with edgeR using replicate PBMC samples, with FDR below 0.01 and a log2 fold change above 5 up to day 15 being required. Each bulk clonotype was labeled CD4 or CD8 based on which sequenced repertoire, CD4 or CD8, contained the clonotype at higher abundance. The public reads were reanalyzed by TCRdb: fastp trimming at Q25, MiXCR alignment, in-frame beta chains only. Rows are unified per CDR3 protein, each entry keeping the most common DNA and genes. TCRdb's processing, not the authors' own work, is the source of the V and J calls. The sample table shows hundreds of thousands of distinct CDR3 sequences, and roughly an eighth are seen once. The ten largest clones take up about 15% of the sample.

Taken from the germline V gene, the CDR1 and CDR2 loops are SGHRS and YFSETQ. Taken from cysteine to phenylalanine, the CDR3 has 16 residues. Only the CDR3 region is kept as DNA, spanning 48 bases read in frame from base 1. V loses 2 bases at its end and J loses 9 bases; junction bases beyond the gene matches: 7. In this chain, TRBV5-1 is recombined with TRBJ2-2; a stretch of 13 junction bases matches TRBD2. The material sequenced was PBMCs, taken on the day of the yellow fever booster vaccination. The sequence was collected from a man aged 30 to 39 who received the YFV17D yellow fever vaccine. The DNA reads TGCGCCAGCAGCTTCGGACTAGCGGGAGTGGGCAGGGAGCTGTTTTTT. This encodes CASSFGLAGVGRELFF. The full variable domain, with segments outside the CDR3 supplied by the reference TRBV5-1 and TRBJ2-2 proteins, appears as KAGVTQTPRYLIKTRGQQVTLSCSPISGHRSVSWYQQTPGQGLQFLFEYFSETQRNKGNFPGRFSGRQFSNSRSEMNVSTLELGDSALYLCASSFGLAGVGRELFFGEGSRLTVL.